The 14 T cell receptor beta chains below come from one sample, sequenced in a study of graft-versus-host responses after intestinal transplantation. Libraries were prepared by immunoSEQ multiplex PCR; TCRdb keeps only in-frame clonotypes and omits some of them. The sample carries roughly 100,000 clones, 80% to 95% recorded once. Their antigens are not known. The sequenced sample was unstimulated CD8+ T cells sorted from spleen or lymph node cells, obtained before intestinal transplant. Source of these receptors: a human donor who received an intestinal transplant.

The sample holds a few counts of this clone. This chain uses TRBV12-5 with TRBJ2-1, with D maybe TRBD2 (6 bases). Trimming took off 7 bases at V and 10 bases at J, with 23 bases between the two ends. The CDR3 is 15 residues long. Germline lookup yields CDR1 LGHNT and CDR2 FRNRAP. The CDR3 sequence is CASDIPRGSGWEQFF. The CDR3 coding sequence is TGTGCTAGTGACATCCCCCGGGGGTCGGGATGGGAGCAGTTCTTC. The whole variable domain, filled in from reference TRBV12-5 and TRBJ2-1, reads DARVTQTPRHKVTEMGQEVTMRCQPILGHNTVFWYRQTMMQGLELLAYFRNRAPLDDSGMPKDRFSAEMPDATLATLKIQPSEPRDSAVYFCASDIPRGSGWEQFFGPGTRLTVL.

This chain uses TRBV4-1 with TRBJ1-6; D uncertain. The CDR3 extends over 16 amino acids. The germline V gene encodes CDR1 MGHRA and CDR2 YSYEKL. Trimming stripped 0 bases from V and 3 bases from J, with 9 bases between. Here the CDR3 DNA reads TGCGCCAGCAGCCAAGATGTAACGGGCTATAATTCACCCCTCCACTTT. Amino acids: CASSQDVTGYNSPLHF.

The V gene is TRBV18, the J gene TRBJ2-1; possibly TRBD2 for D (6 bases). Germline V gives CDR1 KGHSH, CDR2 LQKENI. The V and J ends lost 3 bases and 0 bases respectively, with 9 bases between them. This CDR3 comprises 15 residues. Here the CDR3 reads CASSPGGRSYNEQFF. The CDR3 DNA sequence: TGTGCCAGCTCACCGGGGGGACGCTCCTACAATGAGCAGTTCTTC.

This clone was counted a single time. The V and J genes are TRBV6-1 and TRBJ1-4; D is uncertain. CDR1 and CDR2 from the germline V gene are MNHNS and SASEGT. This CDR3 has 13 amino acids. Trimming cost V 11 bases and J 5 bases, with 15 bases left between them. Here the CDR3 reads CAGRAWENEKLFF. The CDR3 region has the DNA TGTGCCGGACGGGCATGGGAAAATGAAAAACTGTTTTTT.

This clone was counted a single time. This chain joins TRBV5-4 and TRBJ1-1; maybe TRBD1 (6 bases). The CDR3 sequence is 13 residues long. Germline V gene lookup returns CDR1 SGHNT and CDR2 YYREEE (reference sequence). V lost 10 bases to trimming and J lost 6 bases, with 19 bases between them. The CDR3 DNA follows: TGTGCCGGAAGAAAACAGGGAGTACCTGAAGCTTTCTTT. This sequence encodes CAGRKQGVPEAFF.

The chain links TRBV6-1 to TRBJ1-2, with D possibly TRBD1 on 5 matching bases. With 7 bases removed from V and 8 bases from J, the gap between germline ends came to 20 bases. Looked up from germline, CDR1 is MNHNS and CDR2 is SASEGT. CDR3 length: 14 residues. The CDR3 DNA sequence: TGTGCCAGCACCCCGGGCGGGTTTCGGGACGGCTACACCTTC. The encoded protein is CASTPGGFRDGYTF.

The J gene is TRBJ1-1, the V gene TRBV4-1; TRBD1 matches at 7 bases. CDR1 and CDR2 (germline): MGHRA, YSYEKL. This CDR3 spans 14 amino acids. The J segment lost 1 base and the V segment lost 3 bases, leaving 2 bases of the junction unmatched. The CDR3 nucleotides read TGCGCCAGCAGCCAGGGACAGACGAACACTGAAGCTTTCTTT. Translated: CASSQGQTNTEAFF.

The chain carries TRBV6-5 and TRBJ1-2; D is perhaps TRBD1 (5 bases). Germline values: CDR1 MNHEY, CDR2 SVGAGI. The CDR3 runs 14 residues. Trimming stripped 0 bases from V and 4 bases from J, with 9 bases between. The CDR3 sequence is CASSYSPQGYGYTF. CDR3 bases: TGTGCCAGCAGTTACTCGCCCCAGGGCTATGGCTACACCTTC.

V and J are TRBV27 and TRBJ1-4; the match to TRBD1 covers 7 bases. J was trimmed by 12 bases and V by 1 base; bases with no gene match: 5. CDR1 and CDR2 from the germline V gene are MNHEY and SMNVEV (reference sequence). The length of the CDR3 is 13 residues. The CDR3 nucleotides read TGTGCCAGCAGTTTATTTGGAGGGGGCGAACTGTTTTTT. Translating it yields CASSLFGGGELFF.

The chain carries TRBV2 and TRBJ2-1; 8 bases fit TRBD1. V shed 7 bases, J shed 6 bases, and the junction held 5 bases outside the gene matches. This CDR3 is built from 13 residues. CDR1 and CDR2 (germline): SNHLY, FYNNEI. CDR3 DNA sequence: TGTGCCAGCAACCCAGGGGGCCCCAATGAGCAGTTCTTC. The encoded protein is CASNPGGPNEQFF. Supplemented by reference TRBV2 and TRBJ2-1, the full variable domain reads EPEVTQTPSHQVTQMGQEVILRCVPISNHLYFYWYRQILGQKVEFLVSFYNNEISEKSEIFDDQFSVERPDGSNFTLKIRSTKLEDSAMYFCASNPGGPNEQFFGPGTRLTVL.

The chain recombines TRBV14 with TRBJ1-1, with a tentative D call TRBD1 (5 bases). This CDR3 comprises 14 residues. The V gene lost 1 base and the J gene lost 0 bases, with 6 bases spanning the gap. CDR1 is SGHDN, CDR2 FVKESK, per germline. CDR3 in amino acids: CASSQAGLNTEAFF. For the CDR3, the DNA is TGTGCCAGCAGCCAAGCAGGGCTGAACACTGAAGCTTTCTTT.

This clone has a single count. Other DNA sequences of this sample code for an identical CDR3. The rearrangement links TRBV5-1 to TRBJ2-1; no clear D gene. This CDR3 contains 12 residues. Trimming removed 0 bases at V and 7 bases at J, with 5 bases between. Germline V gene lookup returns CDR1 SGHRS and CDR2 YFSETQ. The CDR3 spells CASSLAGNEQFF. The CDR3 nucleotides are TGCGCCAGCAGCTTGGCAGGAAATGAGCAGTTCTTC.

This chain joins TRBV4-1 and TRBJ2-3; D tentatively fits TRBD1 or TRBD2 (5 bases each). Germline assignment: CDR1 MGHRA and CDR2 YSYEKL. Trimming shortened V by 0 bases and J by 6 bases, and 16 bases separated the two germline ends. The CDR3 consists of 16 residues. The CDR3 sequence: CASSQDPEGMGDTQYF. Written as DNA, the CDR3 is TGCGCCAGCAGCCAAGATCCTGAGGGGATGGGGGATACGCAGTATTTT.

The chain recombines TRBV11-1 with TRBJ2-5; D ambiguous. V gave up 1 base and J gave up 1 base, with 10 bases separating them. There are 15 residues in the CDR3. Germline CDR1 SGHAT, CDR2 FQDESV (reference sequence). The CDR3: CASSLGPGPQETQYF. CDR3 in DNA: TGTGCCAGCAGCTTAGGTCCGGGCCCCCAAGAGACCCAGTACTTC.